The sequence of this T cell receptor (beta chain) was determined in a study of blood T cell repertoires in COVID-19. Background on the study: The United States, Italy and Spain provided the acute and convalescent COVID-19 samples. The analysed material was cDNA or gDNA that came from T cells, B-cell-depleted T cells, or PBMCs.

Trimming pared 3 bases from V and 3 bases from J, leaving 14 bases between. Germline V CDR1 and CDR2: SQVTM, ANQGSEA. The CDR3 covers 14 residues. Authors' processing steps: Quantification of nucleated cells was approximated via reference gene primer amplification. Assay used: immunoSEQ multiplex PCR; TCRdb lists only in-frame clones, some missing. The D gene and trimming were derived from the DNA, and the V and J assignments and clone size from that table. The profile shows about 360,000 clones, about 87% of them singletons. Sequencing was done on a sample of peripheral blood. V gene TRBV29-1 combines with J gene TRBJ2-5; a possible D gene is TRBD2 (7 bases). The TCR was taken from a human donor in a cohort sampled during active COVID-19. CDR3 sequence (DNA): TGCAGCGTTGACGGGGGGCGGGGAGAAGAGACCCAGTACTTC. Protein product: CSVDGGRGEETQYF.